The 23 T cell receptor beta chains presented below share a single source sample, sequenced in a study of control samples from healthy donors and cancer patients. The data were produced by immunoSEQ multiplex PCR, yet TCRdb's version contains in-frame clones alone and is incomplete. Of under 450,000 clones in the sample, 80% to 95% were seen once. Source material: PBMCs. These receptors originate from a man aged 40-50 years with head and neck cancer.

The V and J genes are TRBV24-1 and TRBJ2-2; 14 nucleotides match TRBD2. Per the germline V gene, CDR1 is KGHDR and CDR2 is SFDVKD. J was trimmed by 4 bases and V by 7 bases; bases with no gene match: 16. The CDR3 loop spans 20 amino acids. The CDR3: CATSDLPGTSGSRGTGELFF. CDR3 bases: TGTGCCACCAGCGACCTTCCCGGGACTAGCGGGAGTCGCGGCACCGGGGAGCTGTTTTTT.

For this clone: The sample holds other DNA sequences that translate to the same CDR3. This chain links TRBV7-2 with TRBJ1-2, with 7 bases fitting TRBD1. The germline gives CDR1 SGHTA, CDR2 FQGNSA. V was clipped by 3 bases and J by 4 bases; unmatched bases: 5. CDR3 length equals 14 residues. The CDR3 region has the DNA TGTGCCAGCAGCTTGGGGCAGGGGGGCTATGGCTACACCTTC. It encodes CASSLGQGGYGYTF.

A word on this clone: A read error may account for a junction end that differs from germline. The chain recombines TRBV29-1 with TRBJ1-2; D ambiguous. This CDR3 has 12 amino acids. Germline V lookup: CDR1 SQVTM, CDR2 ANQGSEA. Here the CDR3 reads CSVEGPNYGYTF. CDR3 nucleotides: TGCAGCGTCGAAGGGCCTAACTATGGCTACACCTTC.

This clone showed up just a few times. The rearrangement links TRBV21-1 to TRBJ2-7; no DNA check was done on the table's D call, TRBD2. TRBV21-1 is assigned pseudogene status. CDR3 length equals 11 residues. Here the CDR3 DNA reads TGTGCCAGCAGCTTCCTTCACGAGCAGTACTTC. It encodes CASSFLHEQYF.

The genes are TRBV3-1 (or the pseudogene TRBV3-2) and TRBJ2-3; 14 bases align to TRBD2. The CDR3 runs to 18 residues. V dropped 3 bases and J dropped 5; count of bases not matched to a gene: 10. Germline-derived CDR1 and CDR2 are LGHDT and YNNKEL (reference sequence). CDR3 protein: CASSQLRSTSGGGDTQYF. In DNA, the CDR3 is TGTGCCAGCAGCCAGCTCCGATCGACTAGCGGGGGGGGAGATACGCAGTATTTT.

This clone was seen a few times. The gene calls are TRBV11-3 and TRBJ2-1; TRBD2 might be the D (6 bases). The CDR3 consists of 10 residues. The V gene lost 9 bases and the J gene lost 6 bases, with 6 bases spanning the gap. The germline CDR1 and CDR2 sequences are SGHNT and YENEEA. CDR3 protein: CARGGNEQFF. Written as DNA, the CDR3 is TGTGCCAGGGGAGGCAATGAGCAGTTCTTC.

This clone was picked up one time. The chain couples TRBV13 to TRBJ1-3; possibly TRBD1 for D (5 bases). V was clipped by 0 bases and J by 3 bases, with 12 bases between them. The CDR3 has 16 residues. CDR1 is PRHDT and CDR2 is FYEKMQ in the germline V gene (reference sequence). The CDR3 sequence: CASSLGRREGGNTIYF. The CDR3 DNA reads as TGTGCCAGCAGCTTAGGCCGCAGGGAAGGTGGAAACACCATATATTTT. The variable domain in full, with the rest retrieved from reference TRBV13 and TRBJ1-3, is AAGVIQSPRHLIKEKRETATLKCYPIPRHDTVYWYQQGPGQDPQFLISFYEKMQSDKGSIPDRFSAQQFSDYHSELNMSSLELGDSALYFCASSLGRREGGNTIYFGEGSWLTVV.

The sample holds one count of this clone. This sequence joins TRBV7-9 and TRBJ2-1; D possibly corresponds to TRBD1 (6 bases). Per germline, CDR1 SEHNR and CDR2 FQNEAQ (reference sequence). Trimming left V 4 bases short and J 6 bases short, with 19 bases between. The CDR3 has 16 residues. This CDR3 is CASSSARTVETNEQFF. For the CDR3, the DNA is TGTGCCAGCAGCTCGGCGAGGACAGTCGAGACCAATGAGCAGTTCTTC.

The chain couples TRBV28 to TRBJ1-2, with 9 bases that match TRBD1. The CDR3 length is 13 residues. CDR1 is MDHEN and CDR2 is SYDVKM in the germline V gene. V shed 6 bases and J 7 bases; nucleotides not matched to a gene: 6. CDR3 DNA sequence: TGTGCCAGCAGCAATACAGGGGGCTCTGGCTACACCTTC. Its protein product is CASSNTGGSGYTF.

The genes are TRBV7-3 and TRBJ1-6; TRBD1 aligns across 7 bases. Germline V gene sequence: CDR1 SGHTA, CDR2 FQGTGA. The J segment lost 8 bases and the V segment lost 3 bases, leaving 7 bases of the junction unmatched. CDR3 length: 15 residues. The CDR3 DNA reads TGTGCCAGCAGCTTGGAGGGGGCCGGATATTCACCCCTCCACTTT. Its protein product is CASSLEGAGYSPLHF.

About this clone itself: Other nucleotide sequences in the sample specify the same CDR3. The rearrangement uses TRBV9 and TRBJ2-7; possibly TRBD2 for D (6 bases). V gave up 0 bases and J gave up 1 base, with 8 bases separating them. The germline V gene has CDR1 SGDLS and CDR2 YYNGEE. This CDR3 is built from 14 residues. This CDR3 is CASSVGSGSYEQYF. CDR3 nucleotides: TGTGCCAGCAGCGTAGGTAGCGGTTCCTACGAGCAGTACTTC.

The rearrangement links TRBV5-4 to TRBJ2-1; the D is unclear. Per the germline V gene, CDR1 is SGHNT and CDR2 is YYREEE (reference sequence). This CDR3 is built from 15 residues. V lost 1 base and J lost 0, with 8 bases in between. CDR3 amino acids: CASSLSRNSYNEQFF. As DNA, the CDR3 is TGTGCCAGCAGCTTGAGTCGGAACTCCTACAATGAGCAGTTCTTC.

V gene TRBV10-3 combines with J gene TRBJ2-1; D remains ambiguous. Trimming pared 11 bases from V and 5 bases from J, leaving 10 bases between. Looked up from germline, CDR1 is ENHRY and CDR2 is SYGVKD. The CDR3 is made up of 11 amino acids. The CDR3 region has the DNA TGTGCCTTGCGTGGAAACAATGAGCAGTTCTTC. This encodes CALRGNNEQFF.

This rearrangement joins TRBV5-4 to TRBJ2-7; no clear D gene. Trimming removed 4 bases from V and 3 bases from J, with 11 bases in between. In germline, CDR1 is SGHNT, CDR2 YYREEE (reference sequence). This CDR3 has 13 amino acids. The CDR3 region has the DNA TGTGCCAGCAGCGAGTCTATAAACTACGAGCAGTACTTC. This translates into CASSESINYEQYF.

The rearrangement links TRBV19 to TRBJ2-7; 11 bases are a match to TRBD2. V gave up 3 bases and J gave up 3 bases; unmatched junction bases: 10. Germline CDR1 and CDR2: LNHDA and SQIVND (reference sequence). The CDR3 covers 17 residues. CDR3 residues: CASSIPTGTSGDYEQYF. CDR3 sequence (DNA): TGTGCCAGTAGTATCCCCACCGGGACTAGCGGAGACTACGAGCAGTACTTC. Combining the CDR3 with reference TRBV19 and TRBJ2-7 gives the whole variable domain DGGITQSPKYLFRKEGQNVTLSCEQNLNHDAMYWYRQDPGQGLRLIYYSQIVNDFQKGDIAEGYSVSREKKESFPLTVTSAQKNPTAFYLCASSIPTGTSGDYEQYFGPGTRLTVT.

V gene TRBV27 combines with J gene TRBJ2-5; 7 bases agree with TRBD2. V lost 8 bases to trimming and J lost 3 bases; unmatched junction nucleotides: 9. This CDR3 is built from 14 residues. CDR1 and CDR2 from the germline V gene are MNHEY and SMNVEV (reference sequence). Here the CDR3 reads CASGTLGREETQYF. For the CDR3, the DNA is TGTGCCAGCGGCACTTTAGGGAGGGAAGAGACCCAGTACTTC.

The genes are TRBV7-2 and TRBJ2-1; D not resolved. The CDR3 sequence is 16 residues long. Germline CDR1 is SGHTA and CDR2 is FQGNSA. The V gene lost 4 bases and the J gene lost 5 bases, with 18 bases spanning the gap. The DNA of the CDR3 is TGTGCCAGCAGCTACGTCGGGCTAAACACTAACAATGAGCAGTTCTTC. Encoded protein: CASSYVGLNTNNEQFF.

The gene calls are TRBV2 and TRBJ1-2, with TRBD1 matching 8 bases. The CDR3 is 13 residues long. V lost 5 bases to trimming and J lost 8 bases; unmatched junction nucleotides: 7. The V gene's germline CDR1 is SNHLY and CDR2 FYNNEI. Written as DNA, the CDR3 is TGTGCCAGCAGTCTGGACAGGGTGGGCGGCTACACCTTC. Its protein is CASSLDRVGGYTF.

This clone was detected only once. This rearrangement joins TRBV19 to TRBJ2-6; TRBD1 aligns across 12 bases. V trimming: 4 bases; J trimming: 0 bases; junction bases outside the gene matches: 7. The CDR3 runs to 19 residues. Germline V gene sequence: CDR1 LNHDA, CDR2 SQIVND (reference sequence). CDR3 DNA sequence: TGTGCCAGTAGTAGGGGACAGGGGGCTTTAAACTCTGGGGCCAACGTCCTGACTTTC. This codes for CASSRGQGALNSGANVLTF.

J is TRBJ2-3 and V is TRBV2; D uncertain. The CDR3 runs to 12 residues. Germline V gene sequence: CDR1 SNHLY, CDR2 FYNNEI. The V end was cut by 10 bases, the J end by 3 bases, with 11 bases between. The chain's CDR3 is CAIEEGTDTQYF. The DNA for the CDR3 is TGTGCCATCGAAGAAGGTACAGATACGCAGTATTTT.

This rearrangement joins TRBV6-1 to TRBJ2-7; possibly TRBD1 for D (5 bases). The CDR3 covers 14 residues. The ends were cut back, 0 bases at V and 4 bases at J, with 10 bases in the middle. Germline V gives CDR1 MNHNS, CDR2 SASEGT. The CDR3 reads CASSEATQVYEQYF. CDR3 bases: TGTGCCAGCAGTGAAGCGACACAGGTGTACGAGCAGTACTTC.

The V and J genes are TRBV5-5 and TRBJ1-2; D may be TRBD1 (6 bases). Trimming shortened V by 1 base and J by 8 bases, and 18 bases separated the two germline ends. Germline V gene sequence: CDR1 SGHKS, CDR2 YYEKEE (reference sequence). This CDR3 spans 15 amino acids. CDR3 nucleotide sequence: TGTGCCAGCAGCTTGCTTACGGGAGGGGGTATCGGCTACACCTTC. Its protein product is CASSLLTGGGIGYTF. Looking up the rest from reference TRBV5-5 and TRBJ1-2 gives the full variable domain: DAGVTQSPTHLIKTRGQQVTLRCSPISGHKSVSWYQQVLGQGPQFIFQYYEKEERGRGNFPDRFSARQFPNYSSELNVNALLLGDSALYLCASSLLTGGGIGYTFGSGTRLTVV.

The chain joins TRBV7-3 to TRBJ2-7, with D perhaps TRBD2 (6 bases). Germline lookup yields CDR1 SGHTA and CDR2 FQGTGA. CDR3 length: 14 amino acids. Trimming shortened V by 5 bases and J by 4 bases, and 15 bases separated the two germline ends. The CDR3 loop reads CASSPAGTSYEQYF. CDR3 coding DNA: TGTGCCAGCAGCCCTGCCGGGACTTCTTACGAGCAGTACTTC.